This T cell receptor (beta chain) was observed in a study of blood T cell repertoires in COVID-19. Clones were read by immunoSEQ multiplex PCR, and TCRdb kept only the in-frame ones, dropping some. The sample holds 190,000 or so clones, just under 90% seen once. Trimming at V came to 5 bases and at J to 10 bases, leaving 6 bases not matched to a gene. Germline V gene data show CDR1 as MNHEY and CDR2 as SVGAGI. The CDR3 has 14 residues. The TCR sequence derives from a woman in her late teens or twenties who had recovered from COVID-19. The rearrangement links TRBV6-5 to TRBJ2-1, with TRBD2 matching 12 bases. Source material: peripheral blood. The CDR3 sequence: CASSPSGGAQEQFF. The DNA for the CDR3 is TGTGCCAGCAGTCCTAGCGGGGGGGCTCAGGAGCAGTTCTTC.